This section outlines one TCR beta chain sequence together with its context. What it recognizes is unknown. This sample is part of a study of cytomegalovirus exposure and HLA in healthy donors. Primers: 60 Vbeta forward and 13 Jbeta reverse. The method was immunoSEQ multiplex PCR; TCRdb's version includes in-frame clones alone and lacks a portion of them. This sample has roughly 120,000 clones; roughly 70% occur once, and the top ten carry roughly 5.3%. Trimming shortened V by 1 base and J by 6 bases, and 18 bases separated the two germline ends. Per the germline V gene, CDR1 is SGHAT and CDR2 is FQNNGV. The CDR3 is made up of 16 amino acids. Study-wide points: Earlier findings revealed that most TCR beta V segments proved productive either about 90% or about 30% of the time.

All the people who gave samples were healthy bone marrow donors. The sample was PBMCs. The chain combines TRBV11-2 with TRBJ1-2, with D tentatively TRBD1 (5 bases). This clonotype was obtained from a woman in her 70s in good health and CMV-seropositive. CDR3 region: CASSLGIGGKIHGYTF. DNA of the CDR3: TGTGCCAGCAGCTTAGGGATCGGGGGAAAGATCCATGGCTACACCTTC.